These 28 T cell receptor beta chains originate from one sample sequenced in a study of HIV-infected patients and healthy controls. TCRdb re-called the 5' RACE reads through MiXCR, storing one row per CDR3 protein. The table lists about 63,000 distinct CDR3 sequences, less than 20% of them singletons, with 5.5% to 6% in the top ten. Input material: CD4+ T cells from blood. All receptors derive from a human donor in good health.

The chain uses TRBV7-2 and TRBJ2-3; D gene ambiguous. The CDR3 totals 13 residues. CDR1 and CDR2 (germline): SGHTA, FQGNSA. The V and J ends lost 1 base and 6 bases respectively, with 8 bases between them. The CDR3: CASSLGGLDTQYF. For the CDR3, the DNA is TGTGCCAGCAGCTTAGGCGGCCTGGATACGCAGTATTTT.

The chain joins TRBV18 to TRBJ1-2; no firm D call. Germline V gene lookup returns CDR1 KGHSH and CDR2 LQKENI. V was trimmed by 2 bases and J by 4 bases, leaving 14 bases between them. The CDR3 is 15 residues long. CDR3: CASSPVWTESYGYTF. The CDR3 bases are TGTGCCAGCTCACCAGTATGGACGGAATCCTATGGCTACACCTTC.

J is TRBJ1-5 and V is TRBV6-1; D is unresolved. Trimming stripped 3 bases from V and 2 bases from J, with 8 bases between. Germline V gene sequence: CDR1 MNHNS, CDR2 SASEGT. CDR3 length: 14 amino acids. CDR3 loop: CASSEVWGNQPQHF. The CDR3 nucleotides read TGTGCCAGCAGTGAGGTTTGGGGCAATCAGCCCCAGCATTTT.

This clonotype was seen many times. V gene TRBV18 combines with J gene TRBJ2-7; D not certain. The ends were cut back, 0 bases at V and 0 bases at J, with 3 bases in the middle. This CDR3 has 13 amino acids. In germline, CDR1 is KGHSH, CDR2 LQKENI. CDR3 in DNA: TGTGCCAGCTCACCACCGACCTCCTACGAGCAGTACTTC. This codes for CASSPPTSYEQYF. The whole variable domain, remainder taken from reference TRBV18 and TRBJ2-7, is NAGVMQNPRHLVRRRGQEARLRCSPMKGHSHVYWYRQLPEEGLKFMVYLQKENIIDESGMPKERFSAEFPKEGPSILRIQQVVRGDSAAYFCASSPPTSYEQYFGPGTRLTVT.

The sample holds a few counts of this clonotype. The chain employs TRBV7-2 and TRBJ2-7, with unresolved D. This CDR3 region has 13 residues. Trimming took 5 bases from V and 6 from J, leaving 14 bases between them. Germline CDR1 SGHTA, CDR2 FQGNSA. CDR3 DNA: TGTGCCAGCAGCCCCCCGGTACGGTTCGAGCAGTACTTC. Translating it yields CASSPPVRFEQYF.

The rearrangement links TRBV5-1 to TRBJ2-1, with 12 bases fitting TRBD2. V shed 0 bases and J 4 bases; nucleotides not matched to a gene: 14. Germline-derived CDR1 and CDR2 are SGHRS and YFSETQ. CDR3 length: 20 residues. The CDR3 loop is CASSLVASGRARHSYNEQFF. DNA for the CDR3: TGCGCCAGCAGCTTGGTTGCTAGCGGGAGGGCCCGACACTCTTACAATGAGCAGTTCTTC.

This clonotype was counted at least ten times. The V call is TRBV7-2, the J call TRBJ2-2; the match to TRBD2 covers 10 bases. This CDR3 comprises 16 residues. Germline V gene sequence: CDR1 SGHTA, CDR2 FQGNSA. J gave up 7 bases and V 5 bases, and 10 bases lay outside the gene matches. CDR3 residues: CASSGSGRADFGELFF. CDR3 nucleotide sequence: TGTGCCAGCAGCGGCAGCGGGAGGGCCGATTTCGGGGAGCTGTTTTTT.

CDR3 loop: CASSYVGVSYNEQFF. CDR3 in DNA: TGTGCCAGCAGTTACGTCGGGGTGTCCTACAATGAGCAGTTCTTC. This chain links TRBV6-2 or TRBV6-3 with TRBJ2-1; weak D call: TRBD2 (5 bases). CDR1 and CDR2 from the germline V gene are MNHEY and SVGEGT. V lost 2 bases, J lost 1 base, and 9 bases lay in between. This CDR3 contains 15 residues.

This clonotype has ten or more counts. V is TRBV20-1 and J is TRBJ2-1, with TRBD2 matching over 8 bases. Germline V lookup: CDR1 DFQATT, CDR2 SNEGSKA (reference sequence). The CDR3 runs to 16 residues. Unmatched junction bases numbered 16, after V lost 5 bases and J lost 7 bases. CDR3 protein: CSAPDKTSGTSNEQFF. The CDR3 nucleotides read TGCAGTGCTCCCGACAAAACCTCCGGGACTAGTAATGAGCAGTTCTTC.

Many counts were recorded for this clonotype. V gene TRBV27 combines with J gene TRBJ1-2; D possibly corresponds to TRBD1 (6 bases). The germline CDR1 and CDR2 sequences are MNHEY and SMNVEV (reference sequence). There are 14 residues in the CDR3. Trimming shortened V by 6 bases and J by 4 bases, and 15 bases separated the two germline ends. The chain's CDR3 is CASRKTGETYGYTF. The CDR3 region has the DNA TGTGCCAGCAGAAAGACAGGCGAGACCTATGGCTACACCTTC.

The J gene is TRBJ1-6, the V gene TRBV7-9; 12 positions agree with TRBD1. The CDR3 is made up of 18 amino acids. Trimming at V came to 4 bases and at J to 9 bases, leaving 13 bases not matched to a gene. Germline CDR1 is SEHNR and CDR2 is FQNEAQ (reference sequence). CDR3 residues: CASSSRDRGRRGGSPLHF. CDR3 in DNA: TGTGCCAGCAGCTCCCGGGACAGGGGGCGCAGAGGAGGTTCACCCCTCCACTTT.

In this sample, this clonotype turned up a few times. The genes are TRBV6-5 and TRBJ1-3; no firm D call. The V end was cut by 6 bases, the J end by 0 bases, with 12 bases between. Germline V lookup: CDR1 MNHEY, CDR2 SVGAGI. The CDR3 is 15 amino acids. The DNA of the CDR3 is TGTGCCAGCAGGTCGGACCATTTCTCTGGAAACACCATATATTTT. Its protein product is CASRSDHFSGNTIYF.

This clonotype was picked up many times. This chain uses TRBV18 with TRBJ1-1; the match to TRBD1 covers 9 bases. This CDR3 is built from 12 residues. J gave up 8 bases and V 4 bases, and 2 bases lay outside the gene matches. CDR1 is KGHSH, CDR2 LQKENI, per germline. CDR3 amino acids: CASSQDRGEAFF. The CDR3 DNA is TGTGCCAGCTCACAGGACAGGGGAGAAGCTTTCTTT.

This clonotype was counted at least ten times. The rearrangement links TRBV6-6 to TRBJ2-5; the D gene is possibly TRBD2 (5 bases). The V and J ends lost 0 bases and 3 bases respectively, with 17 bases between them. Germline values: CDR1 MNHNY, CDR2 SVGAGI (reference sequence). This CDR3 is 17 amino acids long. In nucleotides, the CDR3 is TGTGCCAGCAGTTACTCCCAGAGTCTAGCCTCTGAAGAGACCCAGTACTTC. Its protein product is CASSYSQSLASEETQYF.

The chain carries TRBV30 and TRBJ1-1, with a weak D call TRBD1 (6 bases). V lost 2 bases and J 7 bases, leaving 17 bases between the germline ends. CDR3 length equals 14 residues. CDR1 and CDR2 (germline): GTSNPN, SVGIG (reference sequence). CDR3 DNA sequence: TGTGCCTGGAGTTCCCGGACGGCCAGGGGTGAAGCTTTCTTT. Translating it yields CAWSSRTARGEAFF. The whole variable domain, filled in from reference TRBV30 and TRBJ1-1, reads SQTIHQWPATLVQPVGSPLSLECTVEGTSNPNLYWYRQAAGRGLQLLFYSVGIGQISSEVPQNLSASRPQDRQFILSSKKLLLSDSGFYLCAWSSRTARGEAFFGQGTRLTVV.

In this sample, this clonotype turned up many times. V is TRBV5-4 and J is TRBJ1-1; TRBD1 might be the D (5 bases). CDR3 length equals 13 residues. Trimming removed 3 bases at V and 11 bases at J, with 17 bases between. CDR1 is SGHNT, CDR2 YYREEE, per germline (reference sequence). CDR3 DNA sequence: TGTGCCAGCAGCTGGGGGGATGGCCTCGACGCTTTCTTT. It codes for CASSWGDGLDAFF.

V is TRBV24-1 and J is TRBJ2-1; no definite D call. Germline lookup yields CDR1 KGHDR and CDR2 SFDVKD. Trimming pared 4 bases from V and 5 bases from J, leaving 11 bases between. The CDR3 runs to 14 residues. The CDR3 sequence: CATSDMTRDNEQFF. DNA of the CDR3: TGTGCCACCAGTGACATGACCCGGGACAATGAGCAGTTCTTC.

This clonotype was recorded at least ten times. The gene calls are TRBV6-2 or TRBV6-3 and TRBJ1-1, with TRBD1 as a possible D gene (6 bases). Germline-derived CDR1 and CDR2 are MNHEY and SVGEGT. CDR3 length: 13 residues. Trimming left V 5 bases short and J 2 bases short, with 9 bases between. The CDR3, as DNA: TGTGCCAGCAGTCCCAGGGGAAACACTGAAGCTTTCTTT. Translated: CASSPRGNTEAFF.

Ten or more counts support this clonotype. This chain links TRBV7-9 with TRBJ1-4; TRBD1 matches at 9 bases. The V and J ends lost 5 bases and 3 bases, in that order; junction bases with no gene match: 10. The CDR3 runs to 17 residues. Germline V CDR1 and CDR2: SEHNR, FQNEAQ (reference sequence). This CDR3 reads CASSVTGGSSANEKLFF. The CDR3 DNA reads TGTGCCAGCAGCGTCACAGGGGGCTCTTCTGCTAATGAAAAACTGTTTTTT.

This clonotype was seen a few times. The chain links TRBV7-2 to TRBJ2-1; unclear D gene. This CDR3 contains 13 residues. Germline CDR1 reads SGHTA; CDR2 reads FQGNSA. The germline V and J ends were trimmed by 0 bases and 4 bases, with 4 bases remaining between them. The CDR3 nucleotides are TGTGCCAGCAGCTTAGCAAGTTACAATGAGCAGTTCTTC. Its translation: CASSLASYNEQFF.

The rearrangement uses TRBV19 and TRBJ2-7; either TRBD1 or TRBD2 may fit D (5 bases each). Germline CDR1 is LNHDA and CDR2 is SQIVND (reference sequence). The CDR3 spans 12 residues. V was cut by 4 bases and J by 6 bases, with 10 bases left in between. The CDR3 DNA reads TGTGCCAGTAGTAACCGGGGCCTCGAGCAGTACTTC. It codes for CASSNRGLEQYF.

The rearrangement joins TRBV12-3 or TRBV12-4 to TRBJ1-2; tentatively, D is TRBD1 (6 bases). V lost 3 bases and J lost 4, with 9 bases in between. There are 13 residues in the CDR3. In nucleotides, the CDR3 is TGTGCCAGCAGTTTTCTGGACAGCTATGGCTACACCTTC. As protein: CASSFLDSYGYTF.

The rearrangement joins TRBV6-1 to TRBJ1-3; D remains ambiguous. Germline V gives CDR1 MNHNS, CDR2 SASEGT. V lost 7 bases, J lost 4 bases, and 11 bases lay in between. The CDR3 loop spans 13 amino acids. As DNA, the CDR3 is TGTGCCAGCAAAACGGCGGGGGGAAACACCATATATTTT. As protein: CASKTAGGNTIYF.

For this clonotype: One junction end disagrees with the germline gene, perhaps due to a read error. The chain recombines TRBV6-6 with TRBJ1-4, with 7 nucleotides matching TRBD1. This CDR3 contains 16 residues. CDR1 and CDR2 (germline): MNHNY, SVGAGI (reference sequence). CDR3 amino acids: CASRYFPGQSNEKLFF. In DNA form, the CDR3 reads TGTGCCAGCAGATACTTTCCGGGACAGTCAAATGAAAAACTGTTTTTT.

In its sample, this clonotype was seen a few times. The rearrangement links TRBV7-2 to TRBJ2-2; 8 bases are a match to TRBD1. Per germline, CDR1 SGHTA and CDR2 FQGNSA. V was pared by 7 bases and J by 5 bases, with 6 bases of the junction left unmatched. The CDR3 is made up of 14 amino acids. CDR3: CASNQGALTGELFF. The CDR3 DNA is TGTGCCAGCAATCAGGGGGCGCTGACCGGGGAGCTGTTTTTT.

The chain combines TRBV29-1 with TRBJ2-7, with a possible D match to TRBD1 (5 bases). Between the trimmed V and J ends, which lost 7 bases and 0 bases, there was a span of 13 bases. CDR1 SQVTM and CDR2 ANQGSEA come from the germline V gene. This CDR3 is built from 13 residues. CDR3 nucleotide sequence: TGCAGCGGGATAGGGGCGAGCTCCTACGAGCAGTACTTC. The encoded protein is CSGIGASSYEQYF.

The V and J genes are TRBV7-6 and TRBJ2-2, with no clear D. The CDR3 contains 12 residues. Per germline, CDR1 SGHVS and CDR2 FNYEAQ. V was clipped by 4 bases and J by 5 bases, with 5 bases between them. CDR3 coding DNA: TGTGCCAGCAGCTCGAGAACCGGGGAGCTGTTTTTT. Its protein product is CASSSRTGELFF.

The chain's CDR3 is CASSYRDRGWEPYNEQFF. The CDR3 DNA reads as TGTGCCAGCAGTTACCGGGACAGGGGGTGGGAACCCTACAATGAGCAGTTCTTC. The gene calls are TRBV6-5 and TRBJ2-1; 11 bases are a match to TRBD1. From germline, CDR1 is MNHEY and CDR2 SVGAGI. This CDR3 spans 18 amino acids. V lost 2 bases and J lost 2; bases outside the gene matches: 8.